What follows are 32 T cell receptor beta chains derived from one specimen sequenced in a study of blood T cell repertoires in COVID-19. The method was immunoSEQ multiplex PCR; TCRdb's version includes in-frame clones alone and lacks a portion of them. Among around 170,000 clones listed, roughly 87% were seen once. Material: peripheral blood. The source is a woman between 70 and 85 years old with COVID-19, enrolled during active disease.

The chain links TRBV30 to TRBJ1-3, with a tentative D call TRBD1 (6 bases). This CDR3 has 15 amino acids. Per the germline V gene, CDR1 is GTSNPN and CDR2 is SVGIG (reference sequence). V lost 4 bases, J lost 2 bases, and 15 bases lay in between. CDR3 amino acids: CAWTKQGVAGNTIYF. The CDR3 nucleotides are TGTGCCTGGACCAAACAGGGCGTGGCTGGAAACACCATATATTTT.

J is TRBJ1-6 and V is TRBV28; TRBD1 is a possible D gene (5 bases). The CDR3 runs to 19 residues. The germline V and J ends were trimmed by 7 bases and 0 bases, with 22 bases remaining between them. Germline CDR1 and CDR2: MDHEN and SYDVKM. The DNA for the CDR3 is TGTGCCAGCAAGAGTTACGGGACTTATACTAGCTCCTATAATTCACCCCTCCACTTT. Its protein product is CASKSYGTYTSSYNSPLHF.

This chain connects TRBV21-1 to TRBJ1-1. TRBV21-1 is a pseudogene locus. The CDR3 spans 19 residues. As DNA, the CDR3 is TGTGCCAGCAGCAAAAGGCCCGGGTCTGGGGGGTTCCAGAACACTGAAGCTTTCTTT. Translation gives CASSKRPGSGGFQNTEAFF.

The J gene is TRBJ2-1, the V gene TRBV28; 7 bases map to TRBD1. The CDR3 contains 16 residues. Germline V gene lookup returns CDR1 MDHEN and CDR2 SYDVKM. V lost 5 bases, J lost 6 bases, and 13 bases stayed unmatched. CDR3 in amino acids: CASSPNRGRIGNEQFF. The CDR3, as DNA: TGTGCCAGCAGTCCCAATAGGGGGCGGATCGGCAATGAGCAGTTCTTC.

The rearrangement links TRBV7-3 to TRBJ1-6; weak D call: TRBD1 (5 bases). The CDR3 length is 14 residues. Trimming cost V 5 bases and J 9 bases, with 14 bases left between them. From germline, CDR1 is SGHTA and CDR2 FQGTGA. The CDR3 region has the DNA TGTGCCAGCAGCCCCACAGCGCAGGGTTCACCCCTCCACTTT. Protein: CASSPTAQGSPLHF.

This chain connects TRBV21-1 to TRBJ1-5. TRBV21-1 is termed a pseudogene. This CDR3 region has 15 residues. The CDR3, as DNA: TGTGCCAGCAACGGCCCTGGGGGGGGCGGTCAGCCCCAGCATTTT. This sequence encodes CASNGPGGGGQPQHF.

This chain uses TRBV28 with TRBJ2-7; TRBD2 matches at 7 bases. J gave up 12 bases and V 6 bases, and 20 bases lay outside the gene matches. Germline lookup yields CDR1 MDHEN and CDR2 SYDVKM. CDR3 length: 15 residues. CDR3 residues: CASSSRGGAPLRAYF. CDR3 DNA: TGTGCCAGCAGCTCCCGCGGGGGTGCTCCTCTACGAGCGTACTTC.

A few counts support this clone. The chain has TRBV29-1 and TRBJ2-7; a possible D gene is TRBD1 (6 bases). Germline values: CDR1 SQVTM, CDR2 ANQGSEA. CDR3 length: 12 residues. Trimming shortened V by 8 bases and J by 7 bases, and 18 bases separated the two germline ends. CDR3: CSFCPGVGEQYF. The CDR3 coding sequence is TGCAGCTTCTGTCCAGGGGTAGGGGAGCAGTACTTC.

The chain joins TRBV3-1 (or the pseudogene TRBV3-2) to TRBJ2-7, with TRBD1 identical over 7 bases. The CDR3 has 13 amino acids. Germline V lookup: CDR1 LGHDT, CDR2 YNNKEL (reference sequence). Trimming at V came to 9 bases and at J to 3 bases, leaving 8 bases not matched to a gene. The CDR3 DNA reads TGTGCCAGTACCAGGACAGGTGGCTACGAGCAGTACTTC. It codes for CASTRTGGYEQYF.

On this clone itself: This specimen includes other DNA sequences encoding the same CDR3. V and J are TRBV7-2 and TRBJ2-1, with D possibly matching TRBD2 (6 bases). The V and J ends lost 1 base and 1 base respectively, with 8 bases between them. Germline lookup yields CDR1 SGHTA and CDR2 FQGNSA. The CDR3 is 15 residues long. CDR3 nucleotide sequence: TGTGCCAGCAGCTTAGGGCTAGCGTCCTACAATGAGCAGTTCTTC. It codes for CASSLGLASYNEQFF.

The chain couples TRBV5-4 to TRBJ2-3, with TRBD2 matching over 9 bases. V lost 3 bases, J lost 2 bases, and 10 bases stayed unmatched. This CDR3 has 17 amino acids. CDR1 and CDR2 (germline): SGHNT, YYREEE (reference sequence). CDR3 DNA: TGTGCCAGCAGCTCAAAGACTAGCGGAGCCCCCACAGATACGCAGTATTTT. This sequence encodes CASSSKTSGAPTDTQYF.

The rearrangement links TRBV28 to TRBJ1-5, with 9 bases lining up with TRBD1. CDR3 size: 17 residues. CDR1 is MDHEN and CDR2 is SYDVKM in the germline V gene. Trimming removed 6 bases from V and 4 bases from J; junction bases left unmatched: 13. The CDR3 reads CASSLPGQGQRNQPQHF. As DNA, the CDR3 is TGTGCCAGCAGCCTCCCGGGACAGGGTCAGCGGAATCAGCCCCAGCATTTT.

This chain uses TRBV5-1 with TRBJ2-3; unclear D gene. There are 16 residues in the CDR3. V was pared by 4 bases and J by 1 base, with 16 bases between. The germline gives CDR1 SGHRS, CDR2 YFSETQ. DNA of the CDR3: TGCGCCAGCAGCCGCCAGACTGGCTTGGGCACAGATACGCAGTATTTT. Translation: CASSRQTGLGTDTQYF.

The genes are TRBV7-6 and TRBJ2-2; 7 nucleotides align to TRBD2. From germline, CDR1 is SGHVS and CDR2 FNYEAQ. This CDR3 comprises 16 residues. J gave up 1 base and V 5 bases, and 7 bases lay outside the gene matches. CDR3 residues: CASSPQTSQNTGELFF. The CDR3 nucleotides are TGTGCCAGCAGCCCTCAGACTAGCCAGAACACCGGGGAGCTGTTTTTT.

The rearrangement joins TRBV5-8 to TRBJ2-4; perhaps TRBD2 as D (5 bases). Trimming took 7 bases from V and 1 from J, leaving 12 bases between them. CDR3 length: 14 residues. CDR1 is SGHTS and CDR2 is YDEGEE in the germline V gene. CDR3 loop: CASEGTWAKNIQYF. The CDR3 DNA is TGTGCCAGCGAGGGTACATGGGCCAAAAACATTCAGTACTTC. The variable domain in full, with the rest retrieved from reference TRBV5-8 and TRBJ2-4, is EAGVTQSPTHLIKTRGQQATLRCSPISGHTSVYWYQQALGLGLQFLLWYDEGEERNRGNFPPRFSGRQFPNYSSELNVNALELEDSALYLCASEGTWAKNIQYFGAGTRLSVL.

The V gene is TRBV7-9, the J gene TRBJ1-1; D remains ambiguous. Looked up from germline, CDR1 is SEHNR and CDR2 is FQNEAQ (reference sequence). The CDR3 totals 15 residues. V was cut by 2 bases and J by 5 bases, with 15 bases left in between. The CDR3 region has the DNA TGTGCCAGCAGCTTAATTGGGAGTAGAGGAACTGAAGCTTTCTTT. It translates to CASSLIGSRGTEAFF.

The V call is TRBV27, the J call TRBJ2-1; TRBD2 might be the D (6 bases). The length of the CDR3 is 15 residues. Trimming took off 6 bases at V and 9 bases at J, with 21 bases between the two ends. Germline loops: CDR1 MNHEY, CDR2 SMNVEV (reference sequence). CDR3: CASSLTGVIRSEQFF. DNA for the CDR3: TGTGCCAGCAGCCTGACGGGGGTTATCAGGAGTGAGCAGTTCTTC.

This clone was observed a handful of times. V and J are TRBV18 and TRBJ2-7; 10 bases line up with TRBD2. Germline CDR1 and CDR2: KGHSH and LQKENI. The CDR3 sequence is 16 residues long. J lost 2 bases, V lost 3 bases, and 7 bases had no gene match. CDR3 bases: TGTGCCAGCTCACCCTCAGTAGCGGGAGGCACCTACGAGCAGTACTTC. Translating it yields CASSPSVAGGTYEQYF.

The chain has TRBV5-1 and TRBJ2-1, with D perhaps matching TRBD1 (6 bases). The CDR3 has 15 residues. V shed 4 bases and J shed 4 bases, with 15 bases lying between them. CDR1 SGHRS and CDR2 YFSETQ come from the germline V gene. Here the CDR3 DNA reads TGCGCCAGCAGCCCCATCCGGGACAAATACAATGAGCAGTTCTTC. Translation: CASSPIRDKYNEQFF.

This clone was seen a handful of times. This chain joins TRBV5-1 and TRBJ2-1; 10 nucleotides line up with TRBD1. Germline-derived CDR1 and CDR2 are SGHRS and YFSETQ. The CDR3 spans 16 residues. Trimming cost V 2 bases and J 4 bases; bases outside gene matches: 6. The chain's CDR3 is CASSFSRTGGYNEQFF. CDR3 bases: TGCGCCAGCAGCTTCAGCCGGACAGGGGGGTACAATGAGCAGTTCTTC.

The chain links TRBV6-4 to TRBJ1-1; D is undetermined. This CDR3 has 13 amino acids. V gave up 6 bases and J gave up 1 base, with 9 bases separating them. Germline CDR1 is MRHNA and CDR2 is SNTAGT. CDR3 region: CASRMGPNTEAFF. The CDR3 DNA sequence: TGTGCCAGCAGGATGGGCCCGAACACTGAAGCTTTCTTT.

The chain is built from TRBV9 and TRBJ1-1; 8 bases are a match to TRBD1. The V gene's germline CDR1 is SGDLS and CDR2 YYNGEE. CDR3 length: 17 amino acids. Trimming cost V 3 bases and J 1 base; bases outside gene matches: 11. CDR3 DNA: TGTGCCAGCAGCGGAGACAGGGGAGGAGATAAGAACACTGAAGCTTTCTTT. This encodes CASSGDRGGDKNTEAFF.

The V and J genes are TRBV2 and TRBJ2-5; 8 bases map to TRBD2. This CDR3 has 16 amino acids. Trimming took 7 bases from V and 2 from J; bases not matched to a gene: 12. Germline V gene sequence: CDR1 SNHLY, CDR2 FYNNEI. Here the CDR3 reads CASTPRGAGGQETQYF. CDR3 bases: TGTGCCAGCACCCCCAGAGGGGCGGGAGGTCAAGAGACCCAGTACTTC.

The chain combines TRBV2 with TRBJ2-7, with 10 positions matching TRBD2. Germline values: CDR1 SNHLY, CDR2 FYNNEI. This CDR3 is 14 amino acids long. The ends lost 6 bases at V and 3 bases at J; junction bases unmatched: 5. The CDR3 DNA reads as TGTGCCAGCAGAGAGCGGGAGGGCCTCTACGAGCAGTACTTC. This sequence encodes CASREREGLYEQYF.

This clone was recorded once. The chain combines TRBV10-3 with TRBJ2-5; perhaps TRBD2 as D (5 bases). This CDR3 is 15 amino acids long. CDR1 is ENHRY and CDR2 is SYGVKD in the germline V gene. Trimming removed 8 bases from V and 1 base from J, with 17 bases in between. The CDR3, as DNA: TGTGCCATCGCGGCGGGTAGCGCCGCCCAAGAGACCCAGTACTTC. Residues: CAIAAGSAAQETQYF.

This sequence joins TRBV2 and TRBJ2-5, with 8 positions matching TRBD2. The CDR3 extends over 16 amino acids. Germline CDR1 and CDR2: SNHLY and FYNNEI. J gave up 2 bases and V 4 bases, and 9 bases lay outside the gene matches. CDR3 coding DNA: TGTGCCAGCAGTGCGCGGGGGGCTACATTACAAGAGACCCAGTACTTC. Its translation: CASSARGATLQETQYF.

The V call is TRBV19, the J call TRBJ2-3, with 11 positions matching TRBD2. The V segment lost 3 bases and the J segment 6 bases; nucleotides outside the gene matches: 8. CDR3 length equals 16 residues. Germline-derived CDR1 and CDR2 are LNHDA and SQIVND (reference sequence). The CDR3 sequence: CASSIYVAGGPDTQYF. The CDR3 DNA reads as TGTGCCAGTAGTATCTATGTAGCGGGAGGGCCGGATACGCAGTATTTT. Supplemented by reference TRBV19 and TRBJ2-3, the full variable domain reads DGGITQSPKYLFRKEGQNVTLSCEQNLNHDAMYWYRQDPGQGLRLIYYSQIVNDFQKGDIAEGYSVSREKKESFPLTVTSAQKNPTAFYLCASSIYVAGGPDTQYFGPGTRLTVL.

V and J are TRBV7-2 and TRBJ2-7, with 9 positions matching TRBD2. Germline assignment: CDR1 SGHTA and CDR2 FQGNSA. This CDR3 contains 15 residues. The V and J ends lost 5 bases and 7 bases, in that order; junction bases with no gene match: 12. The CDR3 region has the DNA TGTGCCAGCAGCCAGGCGGGCGGGAGGGAACGGGAGCAGTACTTC. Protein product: CASSQAGGREREQYF.

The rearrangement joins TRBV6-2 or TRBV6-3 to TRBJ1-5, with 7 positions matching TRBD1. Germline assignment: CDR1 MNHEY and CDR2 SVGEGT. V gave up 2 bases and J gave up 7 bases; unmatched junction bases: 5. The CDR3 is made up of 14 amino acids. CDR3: CASSYIFRGQPQHF. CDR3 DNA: TGTGCCAGCAGTTACATTTTCAGGGGGCAGCCCCAGCATTTT.

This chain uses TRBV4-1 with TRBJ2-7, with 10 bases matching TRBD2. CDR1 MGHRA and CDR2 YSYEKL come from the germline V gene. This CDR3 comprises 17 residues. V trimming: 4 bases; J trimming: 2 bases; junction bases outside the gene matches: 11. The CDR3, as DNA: TGCGCCAGCAGCCGGGCAGTAGCGGGAGGCTCCCCCTACGAGCAGTACTTC. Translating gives CASSRAVAGGSPYEQYF.

Here the CDR3 reads CASSQDLQGDEQYF. The CDR3 nucleotides are TGTGCCAGCAGCCAAGATTTACAGGGGGACGAGCAGTACTTC. The V call is TRBV4-2, the J call TRBJ2-7; TRBD1 aligns across 8 bases. The germline gives CDR1 LGHNA, CDR2 YNFKEQ. After removal of 0 bases from V and 5 bases from J, the junction contained 3 bases not matched to a gene. The CDR3 is made up of 14 amino acids.

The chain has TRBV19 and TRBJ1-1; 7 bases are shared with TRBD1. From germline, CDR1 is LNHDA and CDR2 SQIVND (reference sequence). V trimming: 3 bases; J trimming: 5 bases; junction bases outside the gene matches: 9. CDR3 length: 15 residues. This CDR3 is CASSIPRTGGTEAFF. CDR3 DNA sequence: TGTGCCAGTAGTATCCCACGGACAGGCGGGACTGAAGCTTTCTTT. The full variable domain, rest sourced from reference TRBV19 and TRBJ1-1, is DGGITQSPKYLFRKEGQNVTLSCEQNLNHDAMYWYRQDPGQGLRLIYYSQIVNDFQKGDIAEGYSVSREKKESFPLTVTSAQKNPTAFYLCASSIPRTGGTEAFFGQGTRLTVV.